Listed below are T cell receptor beta chains from one sample, sequenced in a study of T cells in localized non-small cell lung cancer. Only in-frame clones appear in the TCRdb table, and some are missing; sequencing was by immunoSEQ multiplex PCR. The sample has 50,000 to 65,000 clones; roughly 79% are singletons. The source material was PBMCs, sampled before any cancer treatment. These TCRs come from a man aged 40 to 70 with stage II lung adenocarcinoma. The CDR3 runs from the conserved cysteine through the conserved F or W. Fields, in order: CDR3 DNA, CDR3 protein, clone size, V gene, J gene, D gene. D genes are given only for firm matches. Where a row states a size, it is once, few, many or the class of an expanded clone; other rows omit it.

CDR3nt: TGTGCCAGCAGCTTCCGGAAACAGGGCCTTGAGCAGTTCTTC
CDR3aa: CASSFRKQGLEQFF
abundance: .
v_gene: TRBV7-9
j_gene: TRBJ2-1
d_gene: .

CDR3nt: TGTGCCACCAGCAGAGAAGGCGGGCCGAACACAGATACGCAGTATTTT
CDR3aa: CATSREGGPNTDTQYF
abundance: .
v_gene: TRBV15
j_gene: TRBJ2-3
d_gene: .

CDR3nt: TGTGCCAGCAGCCGGACTAGCGGGAGAACCTACGAGCAGTACTTC
CDR3aa: CASSRTSGRTYEQYF
abundance: .
v_gene: TRBV5-6
j_gene: TRBJ2-7
d_gene: TRBD2

CDR3nt: TGTGCCAGCAGCTCGGGACTAGCGTACGAGCAGTACTTC
CDR3aa: CASSSGLAYEQYF
abundance: .
v_gene: TRBV7-2
j_gene: TRBJ2-7
d_gene: TRBD2

CDR3nt: TGTGCCAGCAGCGTAGACTTAGGGGAAAAACTGTTTTTT
CDR3aa: CASSVDLGEKLFF
abundance: .
v_gene: TRBV9
j_gene: TRBJ1-4
d_gene: .

CDR3nt: TGCAGCTCCGGGGGAAGGGGAAGGGACAATGAGCAGTTCTTC
CDR3aa: CSSGGRGRDNEQFF
abundance: once
v_gene: TRBV29-1
j_gene: TRBJ2-1
d_gene: .

CDR3nt: TGCAGCGTCGGCGGGGGGAGGGGAATGGACATTCAGTACTTC
CDR3aa: CSVGGGRGMDIQYF
abundance: .
v_gene: TRBV29-1
j_gene: TRBJ2-4
d_gene: TRBD2

CDR3nt: TGTGCCAGCAGCCAGGGAGCGGGATCCCAAGAGACCCAGTACTTC
CDR3aa: CASSQGAGSQETQYF
abundance: .
v_gene: TRBV14
j_gene: TRBJ2-5
d_gene: TRBD2

CDR3nt: TGTGCCATCAGTGAAATTAGCGGGAGCTCCTACAATGAGCAGTTCTTC
CDR3aa: CAISEISGSSYNEQFF
abundance: few
v_gene: TRBV10-3
j_gene: TRBJ2-1
d_gene: TRBD2

CDR3nt: TGTGCCAGCAGCCAATGGCTGGGATACTACGAGCAGTACTTC
CDR3aa: CASSQWLGYYEQYF
abundance: once
v_gene: TRBV14
j_gene: TRBJ2-7
d_gene: .

CDR3nt: TGCGCCAGCAGTGAGTCAACTCTTAGCACAGATACGCAGTATTTT
CDR3aa: CASSESTLSTDTQYF
abundance: .
v_gene: TRBV10-2
j_gene: TRBJ2-3
d_gene: .

CDR3nt: TGTGCCAGCAGCTTAGAGGGGCCAGATCAAGCTTTCTTT
CDR3aa: CASSLEGPDQAFF
abundance: .
v_gene: TRBV7-6
j_gene: TRBJ1-1
d_gene: .

CDR3nt: TGTGCCAGCAGCTTCTGGGACACTAACCCAATCTATGGCTACACCTTC
CDR3aa: CASSFWDTNPIYGYTF
abundance: .
v_gene: TRBV5-4
j_gene: TRBJ1-2
d_gene: .

CDR3nt: TGCGCCAGCAGCCAAGATCGGCTAGCGGGAACCTACGAGCAGTACTTC
CDR3aa: CASSQDRLAGTYEQYF
abundance: .
v_gene: TRBV4-1
j_gene: TRBJ2-7
d_gene: TRBD2

CDR3nt: TGTGCCAGCAGCCAGGCCGGCTCCTACGAGCAGTACTTC
CDR3aa: CASSQAGSYEQYF
abundance: .
v_gene: TRBV4-2
j_gene: TRBJ2-7
d_gene: .

CDR3nt: TGTGCCAGCAGTGAATCCTACGAGCAGTACTTC
CDR3aa: CASSESYEQYF
abundance: .
v_gene: TRBV6-1
j_gene: TRBJ2-7
d_gene: .

CDR3nt: TGTGCCAGCAGCCAGGGGACTTACAGCTCCTACGAGCAGTACTTC
CDR3aa: CASSQGTYSSYEQYF
abundance: .
v_gene: TRBV14
j_gene: TRBJ2-7
d_gene: .

CDR3nt: TGTGCCAGCAGCCAACTACACCCAACTAATGAAAAACTGTTTTTT
CDR3aa: CASSQLHPTNEKLFF
abundance: many
v_gene: TRBV7-9
j_gene: TRBJ1-4
d_gene: .

CDR3nt: TGTGCCAGCAGCTTAACAGGTACCTACGAGCAGTACTTC
CDR3aa: CASSLTGTYEQYF
abundance: .
v_gene: TRBV7-9
j_gene: TRBJ2-7
d_gene: .

CDR3nt: TGTGCCAGCAGCGTAGATCCGGGTTTAGGCAATCAGCCCCAGCATTTT
CDR3aa: CASSVDPGLGNQPQHF
abundance: .
v_gene: TRBV9
j_gene: TRBJ1-5
d_gene: .

CDR3nt: TGTGCCAGCAGTTTCAAAGGGGTTAATCAAGAGACCCAGTACTTC
CDR3aa: CASSFKGVNQETQYF
abundance: once
v_gene: TRBV7-8
j_gene: TRBJ2-5
d_gene: .

CDR3nt: TGTGCCAGCAGCGTAGTCCAAGAATCCAATGAGCAGTTCTTC
CDR3aa: CASSVVQESNEQFF
abundance: .
v_gene: TRBV9
j_gene: TRBJ2-1
d_gene: .

CDR3nt: TGCAGCGTTGGGGAGGGGGACCAAGAGACCCAGTACTTC
CDR3aa: CSVGEGDQETQYF
abundance: .
v_gene: TRBV29-1
j_gene: TRBJ2-5
d_gene: .

CDR3nt: TGTGCCAGCAGTTTAGCTGGTGCTCAGCCCCAGCATTTT
CDR3aa: CASSLAGAQPQHF
abundance: few
v_gene: TRBV27
j_gene: TRBJ1-5
d_gene: .

CDR3nt: TGTGCCAGCAGCGTAGGACAGGACCGGTCCTACGAGCAGTACTTC
CDR3aa: CASSVGQDRSYEQYF
abundance: .
v_gene: TRBV9
j_gene: TRBJ2-7
d_gene: .

CDR3nt: TGTGCCAGCAGCCCCCGGGGGCCCTACGAGCAGTACTTC
CDR3aa: CASSPRGPYEQYF
abundance: .
v_gene: TRBV5-8
j_gene: TRBJ2-7
d_gene: .

CDR3nt: TGTGCCAGCAGCTTGGGGGACTACGAGCAGTACTTC
CDR3aa: CASSLGDYEQYF
abundance: .
v_gene: TRBV5-6
j_gene: TRBJ2-7
d_gene: .

CDR3nt: TGTGCCAGCAGCCCCGGGGGGGCTAGGAACACTGAAGCTTTCTTT
CDR3aa: CASSPGGARNTEAFF
abundance: .
v_gene: TRBV5-4
j_gene: TRBJ1-1
d_gene: .

CDR3nt: TGTGCCAGCAGTCCTATCGGACAGAACTATGGCTACACCTTC
CDR3aa: CASSPIGQNYGYTF
abundance: .
v_gene: TRBV25-1
j_gene: TRBJ1-2
d_gene: .

CDR3nt: TGTGCCAGCTGCCAGGGGGGCCCCGATGGGTATGGCTACACCTTC
CDR3aa: CASCQGGPDGYGYTF
abundance: .
v_gene: TRBV6-5
j_gene: TRBJ1-2
d_gene: TRBD1

CDR3nt: TGTGCCAGCTCACCAAATAAGGGATCTGGAAACACCATATATTTT
CDR3aa: CASSPNKGSGNTIYF
abundance: .
v_gene: TRBV18
j_gene: TRBJ1-3
d_gene: .

CDR3nt: TGTGCCAGCAGTGACAATTCCTACGAGCAGTACTTC
CDR3aa: CASSDNSYEQYF
abundance: .
v_gene: TRBV6-1
j_gene: TRBJ2-7
d_gene: .